The 22 T cell receptor beta chains in this list originate from one sample, sequenced in a study of siplizumab effects on memory and regulatory T cells. Data came from immunoSEQ multiplex PCR; TCRdb stores just in-frame clones and leaves some out. The table has roughly 120,000 clones, around 94% seen once; the top ten hold roughly 1.5%. Input material: non-Treg CD4+ T cells sorted from blood. The receptor source for this set is a human donor in good health.

Concerning this clone: Different DNA sequences within this sample yield the same CDR3. The rearrangement links TRBV29-1 to TRBJ1-1; maybe TRBD1 (5 bases). The germline gives CDR1 SQVTM, CDR2 ANQGSEA. The CDR3 runs to 13 residues. Trimming took off 3 bases at V and 0 bases at J, with 8 bases between the two ends. The CDR3: CSVEGRVNTEAFF. Here the CDR3 DNA reads TGCAGCGTTGAGGGCAGGGTGAACACTGAAGCTTTCTTT. Variable domain in full (rest from reference TRBV29-1 and TRBJ1-1): SAVISQKPSRDICQRGTSLTIQCQVDSQVTMMFWYRQQPGQSLTLIATANQGSEATYESGFVIDKFPISRPNLTFSTLTVSNMSPEDSSIYLCSVEGRVNTEAFFGQGTRLTVV.

This chain links TRBV21-1 with TRBJ2-1; the table gives TRBD2 as D, unverified against the DNA. TRBV21-1 is a pseudogene locus. This CDR3 has 16 amino acids. The chain's CDR3 is CASSKPPVERGNEQFF. Here the CDR3 DNA reads TGTGCCAGCAGCAAACCCCCCGTTGAGCGGGGCAATGAGCAGTTCTTC.

The sample holds one count of this clone. The chain employs TRBV5-6 and TRBJ2-1, with TRBD2 matching 12 bases. The germline V gene has CDR1 SGHDT and CDR2 YYEEEE. This CDR3 region has 16 residues. Unmatched junction bases numbered 6, after V lost 4 bases and J lost 4 bases. The CDR3 region is CASSLLAGGIYNEQFF. The CDR3, as DNA: TGTGCCAGCAGCCTCCTAGCGGGGGGGATTTACAATGAGCAGTTCTTC.

V is TRBV10-3 and J is TRBJ2-5; 14 bases fit TRBD2. Germline trimming cut 3 bases from V and 8 bases from J; bases unmatched to any gene: 14. Per germline, CDR1 ENHRY and CDR2 SYGVKD. CDR3 length: 18 amino acids. The DNA for the CDR3 is TGTGCCATCAGTGATTCTACGACTAGCGGGAGGGCCATAAGCACCCAGTACTTC. Amino acid sequence: CAISDSTTSGRAISTQYF.

The chain carries TRBV18 and TRBJ1-5; TRBD1 aligns across 7 bases. V trimming: 3 bases; J trimming: 9 bases; junction bases outside the gene matches: 8. This CDR3 is built from 14 residues. From germline, CDR1 is KGHSH and CDR2 LQKENI. CDR3 protein: CASSPQEGARPQHF. The DNA of the CDR3 is TGTGCCAGCTCACCTCAGGAGGGGGCAAGGCCCCAGCATTTT.

The chain employs TRBV19 and TRBJ2-1; 7 bases align to TRBD2. Trimming cost V 3 bases and J 1 base; bases outside gene matches: 6. In germline, CDR1 is LNHDA, CDR2 SQIVND (reference sequence). This CDR3 contains 16 residues. The CDR3: CASSIGGGWSYNEQFF. The DNA for the CDR3 is TGTGCCAGTAGTATTGGGGGGGGATGGTCCTACAATGAGCAGTTCTTC.

This clone came up once. The V gene is TRBV27, the J gene TRBJ2-7; tentatively, D is TRBD1 (5 bases). The CDR3 has 17 amino acids. V was clipped by 5 bases and J by 0 bases, with 20 bases between them. CDR1 is MNHEY and CDR2 is SMNVEV in the germline V gene (reference sequence). In DNA, the CDR3 is TGTGCCAGCAGTCCCTCCCCTGGGGTGGGGCCCTCCTACGAGCAGTACTTC. Translation: CASSPSPGVGPSYEQYF.

This chain's CDR3 is CASGRTDLDTGELFF. In DNA form, the CDR3 reads TGTGCCAGCGGACGGACAGACTTAGACACCGGGGAGCTGTTTTTT. The gene calls are TRBV25-1 and TRBJ2-2; a possible D gene is TRBD1 (6 bases). CDR3 length: 15 residues. Germline lookup yields CDR1 MGHDK and CDR2 SYGVNS. Trimming stripped 8 bases from V and 3 bases from J, with 16 bases between.

This clone has more than one count but fewer than ten. The chain combines TRBV11-2 with TRBJ2-7; the D gene is possibly TRBD2 (5 bases). Germline V CDR1 and CDR2: SGHAT, FQNNGV. With 7 bases removed from V and 0 bases from J, the gap between germline ends came to 10 bases. This CDR3 comprises 13 residues. The CDR3 region has the DNA TGTGCCAGCATTCACCGGGGCTCCTACGAGCAGTACTTC. Translated: CASIHRGSYEQYF.

The rearrangement uses TRBV6-6 and TRBJ1-1; the D gene is possibly TRBD1 (5 bases). CDR3 length: 14 amino acids. The V end lost 4 bases, the J end lost 2 bases, and 11 bases lay between the germline ends. The germline CDR1 and CDR2 sequences are MNHNY and SVGAGI (reference sequence). The CDR3 is CASSFGAVNTEAFF. DNA of the CDR3: TGTGCCAGCAGTTTCGGGGCGGTAAACACTGAAGCTTTCTTT.

The CDR3 DNA sequence: TGTGCCAGCAGCTCTGGGACAGGTCTCGATGGCTACACCTTC. It translates to CASSSGTGLDGYTF. The chain employs TRBV7-2 and TRBJ1-2, with 8 bases that match TRBD1. Germline assignment: CDR1 SGHTA and CDR2 FQGNSA. The CDR3 has 14 residues. After removal of 4 bases from V and 6 bases from J, the junction contained 7 bases not matched to a gene.

The chain links TRBV5-4 to TRBJ2-5; D uncertain. The germline V gene has CDR1 SGHNT and CDR2 YYREEE (reference sequence). V dropped 5 bases and J dropped 4 bases, with 18 bases sitting between them. This CDR3 spans 15 amino acids. The CDR3 DNA reads as TGTGCCAGCAGTCCGGCGCGGCGCGACTCAGAGACCCAGTACTTC. It specifies CASSPARRDSETQYF.

The chain employs TRBV6-6 and TRBJ2-3; 11 bases line up with TRBD2. The V and J ends lost 6 bases and 8 bases, in that order; junction bases with no gene match: 7. Germline V CDR1 and CDR2: MNHNY, SVGAGI (reference sequence). The CDR3 is 14 residues long. CDR3 sequence: CASSSLAGAGTQYF. The CDR3 DNA is TGTGCCAGCAGCTCACTAGCGGGAGCCGGTACGCAGTATTTT.

The chain carries TRBV6-1 and TRBJ2-7; possibly TRBD1 for D (5 bases). The CDR3 extends over 15 amino acids. Germline CDR1 and CDR2: MNHNS and SASEGT. Trimming cost V 1 base and J 0 bases, with 10 bases left between them. The chain's CDR3 is CASSEEAGLSYEQYF. The CDR3 DNA is TGTGCCAGCAGTGAAGAGGCAGGGCTCTCCTACGAGCAGTACTTC.

J is TRBJ2-7 and V is TRBV29-1; the D gene is possibly TRBD1 (5 bases). Trimming removed 7 bases at V and 2 bases at J, with 18 bases between. The CDR3 is 14 amino acids. Germline CDR1 and CDR2: SQVTM and ANQGSEA. CDR3 DNA: TGCAGCGCCTGGGCTGGTAGACAGACCTACGAGCAGTACTTC. Protein sequence: CSAWAGRQTYEQYF.

The genes are TRBV4-1 and TRBJ1-1; the match to TRBD1 covers 8 bases. The CDR3 spans 19 residues. Losses at the gene ends were 1 base for V and 7 bases for J; bases not matched to a gene: 20. The germline V gene has CDR1 MGHRA and CDR2 YSYEKL. The CDR3 loop reads CASSQAAVTGASFSHEAFF. CDR3 bases: TGCGCCAGCAGCCAAGCGGCGGTGACAGGGGCATCTTTTTCCCATGAAGCTTTCTTT.

The chain has TRBV11-2 and TRBJ2-7; 9 bases are shared with TRBD1. Germline V lookup: CDR1 SGHAT, CDR2 FQNNGV. The CDR3 sequence is 15 residues long. The junction had 11 bases not matched to a gene; V was cut back by 5 bases and J by 6 bases. CDR3 in amino acids: CASSGPGTGKGEQYF. CDR3 DNA sequence: TGTGCCAGCAGCGGGCCCGGGACAGGGAAGGGCGAGCAGTACTTC.

V and J are TRBV6-5 and TRBJ2-7; 7 bases align to TRBD1. CDR3 size: 12 residues. Looked up from germline, CDR1 is MNHEY and CDR2 is SVGAGI. V lost 5 bases to trimming and J lost 7 bases; unmatched junction nucleotides: 5. In DNA form, the CDR3 reads TGTGCCAGCAGTCTTACAGGGGTTGAGCAGTACTTC. This encodes CASSLTGVEQYF.

This clone appeared once. V is TRBV18 and J is TRBJ1-1; a weak D match, TRBD1 (5 bases). Germline CDR1 and CDR2: KGHSH and LQKENI. This CDR3 has 15 amino acids. Trimming took off 3 bases at V and 0 bases at J, with 11 bases between the two ends. The CDR3 loop is CASSPRQSMNTEAFF. The DNA of the CDR3 is TGTGCCAGCTCACCTCGACAGTCCATGAACACTGAAGCTTTCTTT.

This clone has just one count. V and J are TRBV9 and TRBJ2-6, with no clear D. CDR1 and CDR2 from the germline V gene are SGDLS and YYNGEE. Trimming shortened V by 2 bases and J by 0 bases, and 18 bases separated the two germline ends. CDR3 length: 19 amino acids. DNA of the CDR3: TGTGCCAGCAGCGTCGGTCCCGAGGTATTTAGCTCTGGGGCCAACGTCCTGACTTTC. Its translation is CASSVGPEVFSSGANVLTF.

The chain is built from TRBV5-1 and TRBJ1-1; TRBD1 agrees at 9 bases. The CDR3 is made up of 13 amino acids. V trimming: 2 bases; J trimming: 6 bases; junction bases outside the gene matches: 2. Germline V gene sequence: CDR1 SGHRS, CDR2 YFSETQ. For the CDR3, the DNA is TGCGCCAGCAGCTTTACAGGGGGCTCTGAAGCTTTCTTT. Translated, it gives CASSFTGGSEAFF.

The chain has TRBV11-2 and TRBJ1-4, with TRBD1 identical over 7 bases. The germline V gene has CDR1 SGHAT and CDR2 FQNNGV. This CDR3 contains 18 residues. Losses at the gene ends were 4 bases for V and 7 bases for J; bases not matched to a gene: 18. The CDR3 bases are TGTGCCAGCAGCTCTCCAAGGGGGCGCTTACTAAAGGGTGAAAAACTGTTTTTT. It yields the protein CASSSPRGRLLKGEKLFF.